This T cell receptor beta chain was documented in a study of CD8 T cells in Susac syndrome. CD8+ and CD4+ T cells taken from blood had their TCR beta sequenced. While serving as controls, healthy donors were matched for age and sex. When the RNA was reverse transcribed, random hexamers were used with an input of roughly 0.5 to 1 ug. Via MiXCR, TCRdb re-called the immunoSEQ multiplex PCR reads, giving one row per CDR3 protein. The sample includes approximately 120,000 distinct CDR3 sequences, about 93% of them seen just once. CDR3 length: 18 amino acids. In germline, CDR1 is SGHDT, CDR2 YYEEEE. With V trimmed by 2 bases and J by 0 bases, 8 bases remained unmatched.

The V and J genes are TRBV5-6 and TRBJ2-6; TRBD1 aligns across 7 bases. The sequence came from a human donor in good health. Sequences were obtained from CD4+ T cells from PBMCs. CDR3 sequence (DNA): TGTGCCAGCAGCTTTCGGCAGGGGGAACTCTCTGGGGCCAACGTCCTGACTTTC. Residues: CASSFRQGELSGANVLTF.